This T cell receptor (beta chain) appears in the sequencing data of a study of blood T cell repertoires in COVID-19. The CDR3 is 15 residues long. The V and J ends lost 7 bases and 5 bases, in that order; junction bases with no gene match: 7. Germline CDR1 is LGHNT and CDR2 is FRNRAP. Generated by immunoSEQ multiplex PCR, the TCRdb table keeps only in-frame clones and is missing some. The sample includes about 300,000 clones, about 90% of them seen just once. The specimen sequenced was PBMCs or T cells enriched from blood (not recorded which). This chain joins TRBV12-5 and TRBJ2-2; TRBD2 aligns across 10 bases. This TCR was recovered from a woman in her late teens or twenties with acute COVID-19. The CDR3 here is CASASGTSATGELFF. The CDR3 DNA is TGTGCTAGTGCCTCCGGGACTAGCGCGACCGGGGAGCTGTTTTTT.